The sequence of this T cell receptor beta chain was determined in a study of blood T cell repertoires in COVID-19. For the study at large: Acute and convalescent COVID-19 specimens originated in the United States, Italy and Spain. The cDNA or gDNA used as material had been derived from T cells, B-cell-depleted T cells, or PBMCs.

Per the study methods: Reference gene primer amplification gave estimated nucleated cell counts. Assay used: immunoSEQ multiplex PCR; TCRdb lists only in-frame clones, some missing. V, J and clone size are those of that table, while D and trimming were read from the DNA. Of over 70,000 clones in the sample, less than 90% were seen once. Material for sequencing was peripheral blood. The sequence was collected from a human donor in a cohort sampled during active COVID-19.

The CDR3 DNA reads as TGTGCCATCAGTCGGGACAAGGCCTACAATGAGCAGTTCTTC. Amino acids: CAISRDKAYNEQFF. The chain combines TRBV10-3 with TRBJ2-1, with TRBD1 as a possible D gene (6 bases). The V gene's germline CDR1 is ENHRY and CDR2 SYGVKD. The CDR3 totals 14 residues. Trimming cost V 5 bases and J 2 bases, with 10 bases left between them.